The rows below give T cell receptor beta chains drawn from one sample of a study of blood T cell repertoires in COVID-19. Sequencing used immunoSEQ multiplex PCR; TCRdb keeps in-frame clones, though not all of them. The sample yields around 150,000 clones, less than 90% seen once. The sample consisted of peripheral blood. All receptors come from a man aged 25 to 40 with COVID-19, enrolled during active disease. Each CDR3 is given with its conserved first and last residue. Fields, in order: CDR3 length, V gene, clone size, J gene, CDR3 protein. Clone sizes are given selectively: once, few, many, or a class where the clone is expanded.

CDR3 length: 12; V gene: TRBV27; clone size: .; J gene: TRBJ1-6; CDR3 protein: CATRRGESPLHF
CDR3 length: 14; V gene: TRBV7-9; clone size: .; J gene: TRBJ2-5; CDR3 protein: CASSLVEREETQYF
CDR3 length: 16; V gene: TRBV7-9; clone size: .; J gene: TRBJ2-2; CDR3 protein: CASSLEAYEDRGELFF
CDR3 length: 14; V gene: TRBV5-4; clone size: few; J gene: TRBJ2-1; CDR3 protein: CASSLAVGDSEQFF
CDR3 length: 16; V gene: TRBV5-1; clone size: .; J gene: TRBJ2-7; CDR3 protein: CASSLATAGVPYEQYF
CDR3 length: 11; V gene: TRBV6-5; clone size: .; J gene: TRBJ1-4; CDR3 protein: CASGTIEKLFF
CDR3 length: 12; V gene: TRBV2; clone size: once; J gene: TRBJ1-1; CDR3 protein: CASSVSNTEAFF
CDR3 length: 12; V gene: TRBV24-1; clone size: .; J gene: TRBJ1-2; CDR3 protein: CATSDEIYGYTF
CDR3 length: 13; V gene: TRBV7-7; clone size: once; J gene: TRBJ2-1; CDR3 protein: CASSLGGGNEQFF
CDR3 length: 14; V gene: TRBV19; clone size: .; J gene: TRBJ2-1; CDR3 protein: CASSRGQTVNEQFF
CDR3 length: 13; V gene: TRBV6-5; clone size: few; J gene: TRBJ1-1; CDR3 protein: CASSFGGQGRAFF
CDR3 length: 14; V gene: TRBV7-9; clone size: .; J gene: TRBJ1-5; CDR3 protein: CASSPGQAPQPQHF
CDR3 length: 15; V gene: TRBV5-1; clone size: .; J gene: TRBJ2-2; CDR3 protein: CASSLSSQNTGELFF
CDR3 length: 15; V gene: TRBV2; clone size: .; J gene: TRBJ2-1; CDR3 protein: CASSEEGLAANEQFF
CDR3 length: 15; V gene: TRBV5-1; clone size: .; J gene: TRBJ2-5; CDR3 protein: CASSLGGNLQETQYF
CDR3 length: 15; V gene: TRBV3-1/TRBV3-2; clone size: .; J gene: TRBJ2-1; CDR3 protein: CASSQALLRLSEQFF
CDR3 length: 13; V gene: TRBV29-1; clone size: .; J gene: TRBJ1-3; CDR3 protein: CSVRTGDGNTIYF
CDR3 length: 15; V gene: TRBV19; clone size: .; J gene: TRBJ1-3; CDR3 protein: CASSLDRSSGNTIYF
CDR3 length: 14; V gene: TRBV4-1; clone size: .; J gene: TRBJ2-1; CDR3 protein: CASSQDGGLGEQFF
CDR3 length: 15; V gene: TRBV7-9; clone size: .; J gene: TRBJ1-4; CDR3 protein: CASSAPTTTREKLFF
CDR3 length: 17; V gene: TRBV18; clone size: .; J gene: TRBJ2-3; CDR3 protein: CASSPQTSGRRTDTQYF
CDR3 length: 20; V gene: TRBV10-3; clone size: .; J gene: TRBJ2-6; CDR3 protein: CAISDPHRTGGQSGANVLTF
CDR3 length: 13; V gene: TRBV19; clone size: .; J gene: TRBJ2-5; CDR3 protein: CASSTIVQETQYF
CDR3 length: 20; V gene: TRBV21-1; clone size: .; J gene: TRBJ2-4; CDR3 protein: CASSTQDPSGRDLAKNIQYF
CDR3 length: 14; V gene: TRBV10-3; clone size: .; J gene: TRBJ2-3; CDR3 protein: CAISDGRSTDTQYF
CDR3 length: 15; V gene: TRBV4-2; clone size: .; J gene: TRBJ1-1; CDR3 protein: CASETGTAAYTEAFF
CDR3 length: 16; V gene: TRBV2; clone size: .; J gene: TRBJ1-2; CDR3 protein: CASSEAGVTGGNGYTF
CDR3 length: 13; V gene: TRBV7-2; clone size: .; J gene: TRBJ2-7; CDR3 protein: CASSLAGSYEQYF
CDR3 length: 17; V gene: TRBV15; clone size: once; J gene: TRBJ2-1; CDR3 protein: CATSRGPSGSSYNEQFF
CDR3 length: 15; V gene: TRBV9; clone size: .; J gene: TRBJ2-1; CDR3 protein: CASSGAGTSADEQFF
CDR3 length: 13; V gene: TRBV30; clone size: .; J gene: TRBJ2-7; CDR3 protein: CAWTDSPSHEQYF
CDR3 length: 15; V gene: TRBV7-2; clone size: .; J gene: TRBJ2-3; CDR3 protein: CASSLVGGDTDTQYF
CDR3 length: 16; V gene: TRBV23-1; clone size: .; J gene: TRBJ1-3; CDR3 protein: CASSLPLTGSGNTIYF
CDR3 length: 13; V gene: TRBV7-9; clone size: .; J gene: TRBJ1-4; CDR3 protein: CAGSDSYNEKLFF
CDR3 length: 16; V gene: TRBV5-1; clone size: .; J gene: TRBJ1-1; CDR3 protein: CASSLLAGGLNTEAFF
CDR3 length: 16; V gene: TRBV7-6; clone size: .; J gene: TRBJ2-7; CDR3 protein: CASSDPKRAQPYEQYF